The TCR beta chain described here comes from a study of response to subunit inactivated influenza vaccine. General study points: It was suggested by the authors that few new T cells are recruited by each seasonal influenza vaccination.

The CDR3 loop spans 13 amino acids. Germline assignment: CDR1 MNHNS and CDR2 SASEGT. With 6 bases clipped from V and 6 bases from J, the junction kept 3 bases outside the gene matches. This clonotype has more than one count but fewer than ten. Its antigen is undetermined. In TCRdb, the RT-PCR reads were re-called with MiXCR into one record per CDR3 protein. The table lists about 780,000 distinct CDR3 sequences, about 18% of them singletons, with about a tenth in the top ten. The sequence was collected from a middle-aged man who received an inactivated influenza vaccine. Specimen: PBMCs from blood, collected more than 4 days after vaccination. V and J are TRBV6-1 and TRBJ1-5; TRBD1 matches 9 bases. The CDR3, as DNA: TGTGCCAGCAGGGAGACAGGGGGTCAGCCCCAGCATTTT. Protein product: CASRETGGQPQHF.